Listed below are T cell receptor beta chains from one sample, sequenced in a study of a mutant IDH1 vaccine in newly diagnosed glioma. Which antigens these TCRs recognize remains unknown. Sequencing used immunoSEQ multiplex PCR; TCRdb keeps in-frame clones, though not all of them. The sample carries about 39,000 clones, 80% recorded once. Material: peripheral blood mononuclear cells (PBMCs), obtained from a glioma patient whose treatment included an IDH1 peptide vaccine. Receptor source: a woman in her thirties with glioma. Some clones in this sample may be carry-over from other donors' samples. Each CDR3 is given with its conserved first and last residue. Each record gives: J gene, V gene, D gene, clone size, CDR3 protein, CDR3 DNA. D genes are given only for firm matches. Clone size is shown for a subset of rows, as once, few, many or a class of expanded clone.

J gene: TRBJ2-7
V gene: TRBV5-5
D gene: TRBD1
clone size: NA
CDR3 protein: CASSPGTGRPYEQYF
CDR3 DNA: TGTGCCAGCAGCCCAGGGACAGGCCGGCCCTACGAGCAGTACTTC

J gene: TRBJ2-2
V gene: TRBV27
D gene: TRBD1
clone size: once
CDR3 protein: CASSSRQGRTGELFF
CDR3 DNA: TGTGCCAGCAGTTCTCGACAGGGTAGGACCGGGGAGCTGTTTTTT

J gene: TRBJ2-3
V gene: TRBV27
D gene: TRBD2
clone size: once
CDR3 protein: CASSLAGGTDTQYF
CDR3 DNA: TGTGCCAGCAGTTTAGCGGGGGGCACAGATACGCAGTATTTT

J gene: TRBJ1-1
V gene: TRBV14
D gene: NA
clone size: NA
CDR3 protein: CASSQDRGGGVAFF
CDR3 DNA: TGTGCCAGCAGCCAAGATCGAGGAGGGGGTGTAGCTTTCTTT

J gene: TRBJ2-7
V gene: TRBV7-9
D gene: TRBD2
clone size: NA
CDR3 protein: CASSPGGMAGEVYEQYF
CDR3 DNA: TGTGCCAGCAGCCCTGGAGGTATGGCGGGAGAGGTGTACGAGCAGTACTTC

J gene: TRBJ1-1
V gene: TRBV5-1
D gene: NA
clone size: few
CDR3 protein: CASSFDPARDTEAFF
CDR3 DNA: TGCGCCAGCAGCTTTGATCCGGCCCGGGACACTGAAGCTTTCTTT

J gene: TRBJ2-7
V gene: TRBV11-2
D gene: TRBD1
clone size: once
CDR3 protein: CASSSMTGYEQYF
CDR3 DNA: TGTGCCAGCAGCTCCATGACAGGGTACGAGCAGTACTTC

J gene: TRBJ2-3
V gene: TRBV13
D gene: NA
clone size: NA
CDR3 protein: CASSLDLGRTDTQYF
CDR3 DNA: TGTGCCAGCAGCTTAGATCTGGGGCGCACAGATACGCAGTATTTT

J gene: TRBJ1-1
V gene: TRBV28
D gene: NA
clone size: few
CDR3 protein: CASTEGNTEAFF
CDR3 DNA: TGTGCCAGCACTGAGGGTAACACTGAAGCTTTCTTT

J gene: TRBJ2-1
V gene: TRBV12-5
D gene: NA
clone size: once
CDR3 protein: CASGLGNEQFF
CDR3 DNA: TGTGCTAGTGGCTTGGGGAATGAGCAGTTCTTC

J gene: TRBJ2-7
V gene: TRBV7-2
D gene: NA
clone size: NA
CDR3 protein: CASSLREGQDPYEQYF
CDR3 DNA: TGTGCCAGCAGCTTACGCGAAGGGCAAGACCCCTACGAGCAGTACTTC

J gene: TRBJ1-5
V gene: TRBV4-2
D gene: TRBD1
clone size: few
CDR3 protein: CASSQEAGGWQPQHF
CDR3 DNA: TGTGCCAGCAGCCAAGAGGCAGGGGGTTGGCAGCCCCAGCATTTT

J gene: TRBJ1-1
V gene: TRBV19
D gene: NA
clone size: few
CDR3 protein: CASTTGRWTEAFF
CDR3 DNA: TGTGCCAGCACAACAGGGCGGTGGACTGAAGCTTTCTTT

J gene: TRBJ2-5
V gene: TRBV21-1
D gene: NA
clone size: NA
CDR3 protein: CASSKGRIETQYF
CDR3 DNA: TGTGCCAGCAGCAAAGGGAGGATAGAGACCCAGTACTTC

J gene: TRBJ2-7
V gene: TRBV30
D gene: TRBD2
clone size: NA
CDR3 protein: CASSLAGVYEQYF
CDR3 DNA: TGTGCCTCTTCACTAGCGGGAGTGTACGAGCAGTACTTC

J gene: TRBJ1-2
V gene: TRBV4-1
D gene: TRBD1
clone size: NA
CDR3 protein: CASSQEVDRGNNGYTF
CDR3 DNA: TGCGCCAGCAGCCAAGAGGTGGACAGGGGGAATAATGGCTACACCTTC

J gene: TRBJ1-5
V gene: TRBV6-1
D gene: NA
clone size: few
CDR3 protein: CASSDRVGGNQPQHF
CDR3 DNA: TGTGCCAGCAGTGACAGGGTAGGAGGCAATCAGCCCCAGCATTTT